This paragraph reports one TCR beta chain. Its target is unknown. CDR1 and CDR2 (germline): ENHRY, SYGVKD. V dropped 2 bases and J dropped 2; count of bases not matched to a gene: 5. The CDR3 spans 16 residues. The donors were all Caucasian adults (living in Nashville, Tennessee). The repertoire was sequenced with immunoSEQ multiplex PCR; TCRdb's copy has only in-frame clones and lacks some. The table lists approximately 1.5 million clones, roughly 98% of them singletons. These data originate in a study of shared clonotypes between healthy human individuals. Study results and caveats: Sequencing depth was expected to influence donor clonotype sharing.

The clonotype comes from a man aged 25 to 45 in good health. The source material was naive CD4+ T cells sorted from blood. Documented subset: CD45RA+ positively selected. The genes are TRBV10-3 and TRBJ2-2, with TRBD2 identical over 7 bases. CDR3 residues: CAISEDPAGNTGELFF. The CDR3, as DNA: TGTGCCATCAGTGAGGACCCAGCGGGAAACACCGGGGAGCTGTTTTTT.